A selection of T cell receptor beta chains follows, all from one sample in a study of CD8+ T cells in alopecia areata. Profiling relied on immunoSEQ multiplex PCR, and the TCRdb table lists in-frame clones only, not all of them. The table shows around 100,000 clones, with roughly 47% occurring only once. Sequencing used CD8+ T cells sorted from blood, obtained at week 24, from a patient treated with tofacitinib. These receptors came from a human donor with alopecia areata. The CDR3 runs from the conserved cysteine through the conserved F or W. Size is omitted from some rows. Given values are once, few, many or a class for expanded clones.

once	TRBV9	TRBJ2-7	CASSVLSGGYEQYF
few	TRBV9	TRBJ2-1	CASSVEGTGGNEQFF
-	TRBV7-2	TRBJ2-3	CASTSLLSSTDTQYF
-	TRBV6-5	TRBJ1-5	CASSYDRGNQPQHF
few	TRBV4-1	TRBJ2-7	CASSQGFGRANEQYF
-	TRBV6-5	TRBJ2-7	CASSYSGQGNEQYF
-	TRBV4-1	TRBJ2-5	CASSQETDRWETQHF
few	TRBV7-9	TRBJ2-5	CASRPILAETQYF
few	TRBV29-1	TRBJ2-5	CSVERGQGVRETQYF
few	TRBV27	TRBJ2-7	CASGFGNLREQYF
-	TRBV7-9	TRBJ2-7	CASSSTGTGANYEQYF
-	TRBV7-9	TRBJ2-2	CASSPRDAGHTGELFF
-	TRBV9	TRBJ2-6	CAAGGTGANVLTF
-	TRBV29-1	TRBJ2-5	CSVETTWAEQYF
-	TRBV5-1	TRBJ2-3	CASSLVGVSHSSTDTQYF
-	TRBV29-1	TRBJ2-5	CSVDPGTGETQYF
few	TRBV4-3	TRBJ2-7	CASSQEVGRRGVWEQYF
-	TRBV4-1	TRBJ2-1	CASSQERPSAYNEQFF
few	TRBV4-1	TRBJ1-5	CASSQAPPGGQPQHF
once	TRBV6-5	TRBJ2-7	CASSYSNLAGAYEQYF
-	TRBV15	TRBJ2-7	CATSRVAGGPNEQYF